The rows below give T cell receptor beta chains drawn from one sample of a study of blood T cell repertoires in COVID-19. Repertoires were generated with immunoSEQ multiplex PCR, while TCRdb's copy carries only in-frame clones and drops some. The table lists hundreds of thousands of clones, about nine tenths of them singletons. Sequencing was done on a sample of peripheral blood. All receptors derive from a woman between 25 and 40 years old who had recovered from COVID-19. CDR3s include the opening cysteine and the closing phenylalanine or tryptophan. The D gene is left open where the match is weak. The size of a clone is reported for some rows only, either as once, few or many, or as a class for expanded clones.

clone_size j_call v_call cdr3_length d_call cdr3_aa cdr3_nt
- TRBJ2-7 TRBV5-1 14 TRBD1 CASSLGTGGHEQYF TGCGCCAGCAGCCTCGGGACAGGGGGACACGAGCAGTACTTC
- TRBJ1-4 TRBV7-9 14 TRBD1 CASTLGQGREKLFF TGTGCCAGCACCTTAGGACAGGGGAGGGAAAAACTGTTTTTT
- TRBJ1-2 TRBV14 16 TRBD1 CASSDDRGARSYGYTF TGTGCCAGCAGCGATGACAGGGGCGCTCGGAGCTATGGCTACACCTTC
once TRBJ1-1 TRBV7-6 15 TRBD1 CASSLKGQGGTEAFF TGTGCCAGCAGCTTAAAGGGACAGGGCGGCACTGAAGCTTTCTTT
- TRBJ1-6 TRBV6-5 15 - CASSYTGQYNSPLHF TGTGCCAGCAGTTACACTGGACAGTATAATTCACCCCTCCACTTT
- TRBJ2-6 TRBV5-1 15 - CASSLTGTGANVLTF TGCGCCAGCAGCTTGACAGGGACTGGGGCCAACGTCCTGACTTTC
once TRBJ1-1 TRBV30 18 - CAWSVLSLPSHFAFEAFF TGTGCCTGGAGTGTTTTGAGTCTTCCCTCTCATTTCGCCTTTGAAGCTTTCTTT
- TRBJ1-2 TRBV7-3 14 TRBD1 CASSRDRGGDGYTF TGTGCCAGCAGCCGAGACAGGGGAGGAGATGGCTACACCTTC
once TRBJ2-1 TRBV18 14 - CASSLETRNNEQFF TGTGCCAGCTCACTCGAGACTAGAAACAATGAGCAGTTCTTC
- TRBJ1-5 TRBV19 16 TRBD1 CASSIDRQGANQPQHF TGTGCCAGTAGTATAGACCGACAGGGAGCAAATCAGCCCCAGCATTTT
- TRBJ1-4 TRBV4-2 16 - CASSPSGEGINEKLFF TGTGCCAGCAGCCCCTCTGGGGAGGGAATTAATGAAAAACTGTTTTTT
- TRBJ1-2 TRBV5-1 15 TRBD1 CASSVGQAKGHGYTF TGCGCCAGCAGCGTAGGACAGGCTAAAGGGCATGGCTACACCTTC
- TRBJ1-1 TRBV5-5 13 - CASSPIDRTSAFF TGTGCCAGCAGCCCGATCGACAGGACTTCAGCTTTCTTT
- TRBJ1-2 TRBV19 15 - CASSIGPGLSDGYTF TGTGCCAGTAGTATAGGCCCAGGTCTGTCCGACGGCTACACCTTC
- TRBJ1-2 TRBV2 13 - CASIMEGRGGYTF TGTGCCAGCATTATGGAAGGAAGGGGTGGCTACACCTTC
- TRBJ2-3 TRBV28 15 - CASSSTRTSTDTQYF TGTGCCAGCAGTTCGACTAGAACTAGCACAGATACGCAGTATTTT
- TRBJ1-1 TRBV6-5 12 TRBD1 CASSDRASEAFF TGTGCCAGCAGCGACAGGGCGTCTGAAGCTTTCTTT
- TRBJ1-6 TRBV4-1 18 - CASSPILPGARGDSPLHF TGCGCCAGCAGCCCTATATTGCCAGGCGCCCGGGGGGATTCACCCCTCCACTTT
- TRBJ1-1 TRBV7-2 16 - CASSHPEAWGRTEAFF TGTGCCAGCAGCCACCCCGAGGCTTGGGGCCGGACTGAAGCTTTCTTT
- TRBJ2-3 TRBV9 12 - CASSPLEDTQYF TGTGCCAGCAGCCCGCTAGAAGATACGCAGTATTTT
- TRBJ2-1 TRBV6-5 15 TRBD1 CASRPGTGLDNEQFF TGTGCCAGCAGACCCGGGACAGGGCTGGACAATGAGCAGTTCTTC
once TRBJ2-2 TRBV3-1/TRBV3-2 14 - CASSQGGRIGELFF TGTGCCAGCAGCCAGGGGGGGCGTATCGGGGAGCTGTTTTTT
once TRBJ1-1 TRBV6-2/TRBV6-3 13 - CASSYQMNTEAFF TGTGCCAGCAGTTACCAAATGAACACTGAAGCTTTCTTT
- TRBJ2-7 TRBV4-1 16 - CASSQDPKSGSYEQYF TGCGCCAGCAGCCAAGATCCGAAAAGCGGTTCCTACGAGCAGTACTTC
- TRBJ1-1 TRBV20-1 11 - CSARETVEAFF TGCAGTGCTAGAGAGACAGTTGAAGCTTTCTTT
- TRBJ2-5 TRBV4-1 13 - CASSQARTETQYF TGCGCCAGCAGCCAGGCGAGGACTGAGACCCAGTACTTC
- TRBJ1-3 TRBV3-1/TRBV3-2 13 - CASSDQQGNTIYF TGTGCCAGCAGTGATCAACAGGGAAACACCATATATTTT
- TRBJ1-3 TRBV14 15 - CASSPRRASGNTIYF TGTGCCAGCAGTCCCAGGAGGGCCTCTGGAAACACCATATATTTT
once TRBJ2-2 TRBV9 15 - CASSVQGSNTGELFF TGTGCCAGCAGCGTCCAGGGGTCGAACACCGGGGAGCTGTTTTTT
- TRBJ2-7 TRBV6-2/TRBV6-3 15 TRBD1 CASSIAGTGSYEQYF TGTGCCAGCAGCATAGCCGGGACAGGGTCCTACGAGCAGTACTTC
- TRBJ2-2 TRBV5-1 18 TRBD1 CASSLVPGGGGNTGELFF TGCGCCAGCAGCTTGGTGCCAGGGGGCGGCGGTAACACCGGGGAGCTGTTTTTT
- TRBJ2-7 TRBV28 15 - CASSPPGDKLYEQYF TGTGCCAGCAGTCCCCCCGGGGATAAACTCTACGAGCAGTACTTC
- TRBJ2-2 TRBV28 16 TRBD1 CASSGPGQGASGELFF TGTGCCAGCAGTGGACCGGGACAGGGGGCATCCGGGGAGCTGTTTTTT
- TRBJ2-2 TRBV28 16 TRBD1 CASSPQGQGNTGELFF TGTGCCAGCAGTCCCCAGGGACAGGGGAACACCGGGGAGCTGTTTTTT
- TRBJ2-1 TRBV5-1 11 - CASSSTGKQFF TGCGCCAGCAGCTCCACCGGGAAACAGTTCTTC
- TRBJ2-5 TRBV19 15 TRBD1 CASSVAGTGKETQYF TGTGCCAGTAGTGTCGCCGGGACAGGGAAAGAGACCCAGTACTTC
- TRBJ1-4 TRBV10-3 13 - CAISVDSGVKLFF TGTGCCATCAGTGTGGACAGTGGCGTAAAACTGTTTTTT
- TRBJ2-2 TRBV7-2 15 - CASSLWTTNPGELFF TGTGCCAGCAGCTTATGGACTACCAACCCCGGGGAGCTGTTTTTT
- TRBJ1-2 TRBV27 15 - CASSSGQQYNYGYTF TGTGCCAGCAGTTCAGGGCAGCAATATAACTATGGCTACACCTTC
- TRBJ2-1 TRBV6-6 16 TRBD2 CASRQTGTSGGNEQFF TGTGCCAGCAGACAGACCGGGACTAGCGGGGGCAATGAGCAGTTCTTC
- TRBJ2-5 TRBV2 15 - CASSESAWRQETQYF TGTGCCAGCAGTGAATCGGCCTGGAGACAAGAGACCCAGTACTTC
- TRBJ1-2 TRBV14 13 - CASSQSSLSGYTF TGTGCCAGCAGCCAAAGTTCGTTGAGTGGCTACACCTTC
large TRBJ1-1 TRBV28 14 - CASSPPSQSAEAFF TGTGCCAGCAGTCCCCCCTCCCAAAGCGCTGAAGCTTTCTTT
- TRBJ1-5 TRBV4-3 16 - CASSQGVSGGNQPQHF TGCGCCAGCAGCCAAGGGGTCTCGGGGGGCAATCAGCCCCAGCATTTT
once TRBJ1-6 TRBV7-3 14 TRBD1 CASSLRQGESPLHF TGTGCCAGCAGCTTAAGACAGGGAGAGTCACCCCTCCACTTT
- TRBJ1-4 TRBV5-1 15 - CASSLAGHSNEKLFF TGCGCCAGCAGCTTGGCAGGGCACTCTAATGAAAAACTGTTTTTT
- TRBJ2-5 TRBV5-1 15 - CASSRGLGDLETQYF TGCGCCAGCAGCCGAGGTTTGGGAGATTTAGAGACCCAGTACTTC
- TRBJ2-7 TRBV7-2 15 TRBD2 CASSLVSGGSYEQYF TGTGCCAGCAGCTTAGTCAGCGGGGGCTCCTACGAGCAGTACTTC
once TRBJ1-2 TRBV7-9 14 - CASSLPAGAGGYTF TGTGCCAGCAGCCTCCCCGCGGGGGCTGGCGGCTACACCTTC
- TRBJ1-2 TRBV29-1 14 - CSVNFGGDKEGYTF TGCAGCGTTAATTTCGGAGGGGATAAGGAAGGCTACACCTTC
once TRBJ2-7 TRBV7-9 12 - CASRWGGYEQYF TGTGCCAGCAGATGGGGCGGATACGAGCAGTACTTC
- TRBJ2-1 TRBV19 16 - CASRRAQTGSYNEQFF TGTGCCAGTAGACGGGCCCAGACAGGCTCCTACAATGAGCAGTTCTTC
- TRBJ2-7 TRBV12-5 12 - CASEPTGVDSLF TGTGCTAGTGAACCCACCGGAGTAGACAGCTTATTC
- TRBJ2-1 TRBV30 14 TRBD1 CAWQTGGYYNEQFF TGTGCCTGGCAGACAGGGGGTTATTACAATGAGCAGTTCTTC